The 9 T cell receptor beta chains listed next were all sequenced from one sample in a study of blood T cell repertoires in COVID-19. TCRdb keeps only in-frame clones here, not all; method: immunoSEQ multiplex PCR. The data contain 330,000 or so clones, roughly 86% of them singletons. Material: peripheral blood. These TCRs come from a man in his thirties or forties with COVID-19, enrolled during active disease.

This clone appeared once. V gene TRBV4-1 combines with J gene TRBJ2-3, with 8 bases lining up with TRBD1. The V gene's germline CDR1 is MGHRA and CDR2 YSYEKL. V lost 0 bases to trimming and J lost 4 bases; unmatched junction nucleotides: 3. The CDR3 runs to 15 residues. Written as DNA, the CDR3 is TGCGCCAGCAGCCAAGAATACAGGGGGTCAGATACGCAGTATTTT. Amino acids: CASSQEYRGSDTQYF.

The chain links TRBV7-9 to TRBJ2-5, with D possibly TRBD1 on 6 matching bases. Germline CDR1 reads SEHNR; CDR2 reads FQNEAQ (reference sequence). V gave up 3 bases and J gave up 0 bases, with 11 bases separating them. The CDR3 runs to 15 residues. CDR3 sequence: CASSLGAGYQETQYF. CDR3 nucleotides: TGTGCCAGCAGCTTGGGGGCGGGTTACCAAGAGACCCAGTACTTC.

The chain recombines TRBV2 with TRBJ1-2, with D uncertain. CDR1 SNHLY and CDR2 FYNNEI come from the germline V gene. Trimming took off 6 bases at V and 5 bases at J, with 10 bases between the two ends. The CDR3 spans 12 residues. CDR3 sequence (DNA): TGTGCCAGCAGCCAGGAACCTTATGGCTACACCTTC. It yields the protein CASSQEPYGYTF.

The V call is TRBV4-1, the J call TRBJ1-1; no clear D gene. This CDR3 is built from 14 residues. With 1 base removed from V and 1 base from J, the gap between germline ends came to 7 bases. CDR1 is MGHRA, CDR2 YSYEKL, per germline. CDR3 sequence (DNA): TGCGCCAGCAGCCAAGGGGCGGGGAACACTGAAGCTTTCTTT. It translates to CASSQGAGNTEAFF.

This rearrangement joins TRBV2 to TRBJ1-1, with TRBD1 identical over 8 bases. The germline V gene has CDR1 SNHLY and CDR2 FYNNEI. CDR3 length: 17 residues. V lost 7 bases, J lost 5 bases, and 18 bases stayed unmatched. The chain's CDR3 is CASTQTGQGLVVTEAFF. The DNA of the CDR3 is TGTGCCAGCACCCAAACCGGACAGGGTTTGGTTGTGACTGAAGCTTTCTTT.

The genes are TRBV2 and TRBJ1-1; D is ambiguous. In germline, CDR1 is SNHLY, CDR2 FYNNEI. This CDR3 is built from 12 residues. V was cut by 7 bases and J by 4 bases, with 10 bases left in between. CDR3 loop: CASTWERTEAFF. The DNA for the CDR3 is TGTGCCAGCACCTGGGAGCGCACTGAAGCTTTCTTT.

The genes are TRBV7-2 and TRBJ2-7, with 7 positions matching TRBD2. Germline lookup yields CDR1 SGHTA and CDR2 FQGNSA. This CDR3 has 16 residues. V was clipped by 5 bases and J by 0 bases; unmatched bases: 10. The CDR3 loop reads CASSVYRTRGSYEQYF. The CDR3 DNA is TGTGCCAGCAGCGTATACCGGACTAGAGGCTCCTACGAGCAGTACTTC.

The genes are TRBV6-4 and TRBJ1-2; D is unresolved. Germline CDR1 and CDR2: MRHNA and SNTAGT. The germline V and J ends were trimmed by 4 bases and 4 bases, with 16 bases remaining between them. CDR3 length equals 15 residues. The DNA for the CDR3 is TGTGCCAGCAGTGGCGGCGTGAATAGTCCCTATGGCTACACCTTC. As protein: CASSGGVNSPYGYTF.

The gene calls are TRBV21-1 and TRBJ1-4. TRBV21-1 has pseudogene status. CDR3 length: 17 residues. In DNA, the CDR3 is TGTGCCAGCAGCGCCCCTGGGGGGTACCCTACTAATGAAAAACTGTTTTTT. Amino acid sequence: CASSAPGGYPTNEKLFF.